The rows below give T cell receptor beta chains drawn from one sample of a study of CD8 T cells in Susac syndrome. TCRdb recomputed calls from the immunoSEQ multiplex PCR reads with MiXCR, one row per CDR3 protein. This sample yields around 62,000 distinct CDR3 sequences, of which around 90% are seen a single time; 0.15% to 0.2% belongs to the top ten. The sample comprised CD8+ T cells from PBMCs. These receptors originate from a human donor in good health. Both conserved end residues are part of each CDR3. Where a row states a size, it is once, few, many or the class of an expanded clone; other rows omit it.

V gene: TRBV9; clone size: .; J gene: TRBJ2-1; CDR3 protein: CASSVAGRTYNEQFF
V gene: TRBV19; clone size: .; J gene: TRBJ2-1; CDR3 protein: CASSIITHYEQFF
V gene: TRBV6-1; clone size: .; J gene: TRBJ2-1; CDR3 protein: CASSPGTAVEQFF
V gene: TRBV12-3/TRBV12-4; clone size: .; J gene: TRBJ2-7; CDR3 protein: CASTTVRDKVYEQYF
V gene: TRBV6-2/TRBV6-3; clone size: .; J gene: TRBJ1-1; CDR3 protein: CASSYLWNTEAFF
V gene: TRBV7-6; clone size: .; J gene: TRBJ2-1; CDR3 protein: CASSPSGVIEQLF
V gene: TRBV25-1; clone size: .; J gene: TRBJ2-5; CDR3 protein: CASNVQETQYF
V gene: TRBV6-2/TRBV6-3; clone size: .; J gene: TRBJ2-5; CDR3 protein: CASSYRDQETQYF
V gene: TRBV21-1; clone size: .; J gene: TRBJ2-7; CDR3 protein: CASLTSYEQYF
V gene: TRBV28; clone size: .; J gene: TRBJ2-5; CDR3 protein: CASSSGAKKYF
V gene: TRBV6-1; clone size: .; J gene: TRBJ2-6; CDR3 protein: CASRQRDGSSGANVLTF
V gene: TRBV11-1; clone size: .; J gene: TRBJ1-1; CDR3 protein: CASSIHRGTEAFF
V gene: TRBV5-6; clone size: once; J gene: TRBJ1-1; CDR3 protein: CASSLDRRLNTEAFF
V gene: TRBV29-1; clone size: .; J gene: TRBJ2-3; CDR3 protein: CSVKAGTGALDTQYF
V gene: TRBV29-1; clone size: once; J gene: TRBJ2-2; CDR3 protein: CSVAGPTGELFF
V gene: TRBV7-9; clone size: .; J gene: TRBJ2-5; CDR3 protein: CASSPGQLQETQYF
V gene: TRBV20-1; clone size: .; J gene: TRBJ2-1; CDR3 protein: CSARWDREPHEQFF
V gene: TRBV7-6; clone size: .; J gene: TRBJ2-7; CDR3 protein: CASSTGETYEQYF
V gene: TRBV20-1; clone size: .; J gene: TRBJ1-1; CDR3 protein: CSATGGTVDTEAFF
V gene: TRBV20-1; clone size: .; J gene: TRBJ2-1; CDR3 protein: CSARGTSGGAYAQFF
V gene: TRBV20-1; clone size: .; J gene: TRBJ2-5; CDR3 protein: CSAKRTSSRETQYF
V gene: TRBV28; clone size: .; J gene: TRBJ2-2; CDR3 protein: CASSFPLGGANTGELFF
V gene: TRBV5-1; clone size: .; J gene: TRBJ2-1; CDR3 protein: CASSLVLAGDNEQFF
V gene: TRBV4-2; clone size: .; J gene: TRBJ1-2; CDR3 protein: CASSQAGESYGYTF
V gene: TRBV29-1; clone size: .; J gene: TRBJ2-1; CDR3 protein: CSVLALQTNEQFF
V gene: TRBV2; clone size: .; J gene: TRBJ1-4; CDR3 protein: CASSEPAERTNEKLFF
V gene: TRBV12-3/TRBV12-4; clone size: .; J gene: TRBJ1-2; CDR3 protein: CASSWGAGEFGYTF
V gene: TRBV7-2; clone size: .; J gene: TRBJ1-3; CDR3 protein: CASSLKAGFGNTIYF
V gene: TRBV21-1; clone size: .; J gene: TRBJ2-7; CDR3 protein: CASSKGGSSGGAYEQYF
V gene: TRBV5-6; clone size: few; J gene: TRBJ2-7; CDR3 protein: CASSLPGGYEQYF
V gene: TRBV20-1; clone size: .; J gene: TRBJ1-2; CDR3 protein: CSAREVFGGTNYGYTF
V gene: TRBV2; clone size: .; J gene: TRBJ1-1; CDR3 protein: CASYEGAGTEAFF
V gene: TRBV19; clone size: .; J gene: TRBJ2-4; CDR3 protein: CASRETGGAWDIQYF
V gene: TRBV29-1; clone size: .; J gene: TRBJ2-3; CDR3 protein: CSVEARTDTDTQYF
V gene: TRBV4-1; clone size: .; J gene: TRBJ2-2; CDR3 protein: CASSHDTETGELFF
V gene: TRBV20-1; clone size: .; J gene: TRBJ1-5; CDR3 protein: CSASEGAGQDVYSNQPQHF
V gene: TRBV6-5; clone size: .; J gene: TRBJ1-2; CDR3 protein: CASSSLLYGYTF
V gene: TRBV19; clone size: once; J gene: TRBJ2-1; CDR3 protein: CASSRDYNEQFF
V gene: TRBV30; clone size: once; J gene: TRBJ1-2; CDR3 protein: CAWTMGTTGYTF
V gene: TRBV2; clone size: .; J gene: TRBJ2-1; CDR3 protein: CASSPGTEGVF
V gene: TRBV11-2; clone size: .; J gene: TRBJ1-1; CDR3 protein: CASSLVARDDTEAFF
V gene: TRBV27; clone size: .; J gene: TRBJ2-1; CDR3 protein: CASSLGGGDRLGNEQFF